Each of the 7 T cell receptor beta chains below was sequenced from the same sample in a study of T cell repertoires in cytomegalovirus infection. No cognate antigen is known for these TCRs. TCRdb reanalysed the reads using MiXCR and keeps one entry per CDR3 protein. Of roughly 990,000 distinct CDR3 sequences listed, approximately 32% are singletons. Sequencing was performed on cultured CD8+ T cells from PBMCs, taken from culture after CMV antigen stimulation. Receptors were obtained from a human donor in good health (CMV status not recorded). Some clones in this sample may be carry-over from other donors' samples.

The rearrangement links TRBV6-6 to TRBJ1-6, with D uncertain. CDR3 size: 14 residues. Germline V lookup: CDR1 MNHNY, CDR2 SVGAGI (reference sequence). V was trimmed by 2 bases and J by 6 bases, leaving 8 bases between them. The DNA for the CDR3 is TGTGCCAGCAGTTACGTGGCGGGTAATTCACCCCTCCACTTT. Amino acid sequence: CASSYVAGNSPLHF.

The sample holds many counts of this clonotype. The chain has TRBV7-8 and TRBJ2-7; 8 bases fit TRBD1. The V and J ends lost 1 base and 0 bases, in that order; junction bases with no gene match: 2. The CDR3 has 15 residues. Germline values: CDR1 SGHVS, CDR2 FQNEAQ. The CDR3 loop reads CASSLVQGASYEQYV. CDR3 in DNA: TGTGCCAGCAGCTTAGTTCAGGGGGCCTCCTACGAGCAGTACGTC.

This clonotype was seen ten or more times. CDR3 loop: CASSLGTGGVWTEAFF. The CDR3 DNA sequence: TGTGCCAGCAGCTTGGGGACAGGGGGAGTTTGGACTGAAGCTTTCTTT. The rearrangement uses TRBV11-2 and TRBJ1-1; TRBD1 matches 11 bases. J gave up 5 bases and V 3 bases, and 8 bases lay outside the gene matches. The germline V gene has CDR1 SGHAT and CDR2 FQNNGV. The CDR3 has 16 amino acids.

V gene TRBV7-3 combines with J gene TRBJ1-2; D uncertain. CDR3 length equals 14 residues. The V gene's germline CDR1 is SGHTA and CDR2 FQGTGA. The V and J ends lost 2 bases and 8 bases respectively, with 15 bases between them. DNA for the CDR3: TGTGCCAGCAGCTTAGGTGTCAGGCCTATAGGCTACACCTTC. This encodes CASSLGVRPIGYTF. The whole variable domain, filled in from reference TRBV7-3 and TRBJ1-2, reads GAGVSQTPSNKVTEKGKYVELRCDPISGHTALYWYRQSLGQGPEFLIYFQGTGAADDSGLPNDRFFAVRPEGSVSTLKIQRTERGDSAVYLCASSLGVRPIGYTFGSGTRLTVV.

This clonotype has more than one count but fewer than ten. The J gene is TRBJ2-1, the V gene TRBV5-4, with 10 bases that match TRBD1. From germline, CDR1 is SGHNT and CDR2 YYREEE (reference sequence). This CDR3 is built from 15 residues. The V gene end was trimmed by 4 bases and the J gene end by 8 bases; junction bases not matched to a gene: 9. The CDR3 region has the DNA TGTGCCAGCAGCGGCGACAGGGGGCGCTTCCATGAGCAGTTCTTC. Its translation is CASSGDRGRFHEQFF. Combining the CDR3 with reference TRBV5-4 and TRBJ2-1 gives the whole variable domain ETGVTQSPTHLIKTRGQQVTLRCSSQSGHNTVSWYQQALGQGPQFIFQYYREEENGRGNFPPRFSGLQFPNYSSELNVNALELDDSALYLCASSGDRGRFHEQFFGPGTRLTVL.

This clonotype has ten or more counts. This rearrangement joins TRBV7-6 to TRBJ2-3; the D is unclear. V was trimmed by 5 bases and J by 2 bases, leaving 14 bases between them. Germline CDR1 SGHVS, CDR2 FNYEAQ. There are 15 residues in the CDR3. DNA for the CDR3: TGTGCCAGCAGCGTAGAGTTCAACCCCACAGATACGCAGTATTTT. It encodes CASSVEFNPTDTQYF.

This clonotype appeared a few times. V gene TRBV7-9 combines with J gene TRBJ1-3; D is unresolved. V was pared by 8 bases and J by 0 bases, with 5 bases between. The CDR3 has 12 residues. The germline V gene encodes CDR1 SEHNR and CDR2 FQNEAQ (reference sequence). The CDR3 bases are TGTGCCAGCTGGAGCTCTGGAAACACCATATATTTT. Amino acid sequence: CASWSSGNTIYF.